This T cell receptor beta chain was captured by sequencing in a study of T cell changes during pregnancy in multiple sclerosis. V was clipped by 0 bases and J by 3 bases, with 17 bases between them. The CDR3 is 17 residues long. Per germline, CDR1 SGHNT and CDR2 YENEEA. This table comes from immunoSEQ multiplex PCR, and its TCRdb copy is limited to in-frame clones, with some not included. The sample contains tens of thousands of clones, 92% of which appear only once. This chain uses TRBV11-3 with TRBJ1-2; weak D call: TRBD1 (5 bases). Specimen: CD4+ T cells from peripheral blood mononuclear cells, collected after pregnancy. This clonotype was sampled from a female donor with multiple sclerosis, enrolled in a pregnancy study. The CDR3 coding sequence is TGTGCCAGCAGCTTAGACGGCGGGGCCAGTAGCGACTATGGCTACACCTTC. It codes for CASSLDGGASSDYGYTF. Variable domain in full (rest from reference TRBV11-3 and TRBJ1-2): EAGVVQSPRYKIIEKKQPVAFWCNPISGHNTLYWYLQNLGQGPELLIRYENEEAVDDSQLPKDRFSAERLKGVDSTLKIQPAELGDSAVYLCASSLDGGASSDYGYTFGSGTRLTVV.